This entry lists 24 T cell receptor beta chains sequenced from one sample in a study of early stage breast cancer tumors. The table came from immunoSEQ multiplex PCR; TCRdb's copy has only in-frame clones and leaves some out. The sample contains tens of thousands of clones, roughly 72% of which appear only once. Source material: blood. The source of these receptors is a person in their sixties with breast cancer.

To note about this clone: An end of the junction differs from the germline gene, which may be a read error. DNA of the CDR3: TGTGCCAGCAGCTCCGTCGATCTCGCCCAAGGGTTCTTC. Translation gives CASSSVDLAQGFF. The rearrangement uses TRBV7-9 and TRBJ2-4, with unresolved D. The CDR3 has 13 amino acids. The germline gives CDR1 SEHNR, CDR2 FQNEAQ (reference sequence).

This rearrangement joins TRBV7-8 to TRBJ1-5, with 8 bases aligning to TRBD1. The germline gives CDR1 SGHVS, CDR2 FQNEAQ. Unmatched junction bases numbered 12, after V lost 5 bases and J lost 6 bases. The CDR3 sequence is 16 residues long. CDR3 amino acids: CASSPTDRVNSQPQHF. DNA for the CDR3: TGTGCCAGCAGCCCCACGGACAGGGTAAACTCTCAGCCCCAGCATTTT.

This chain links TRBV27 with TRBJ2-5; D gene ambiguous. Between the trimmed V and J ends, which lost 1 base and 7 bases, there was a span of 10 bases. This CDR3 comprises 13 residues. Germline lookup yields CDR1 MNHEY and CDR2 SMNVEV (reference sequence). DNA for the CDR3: TGTGCCAGCAGTTTATATGCACAGTCGACCCAGTACTTC. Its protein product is CASSLYAQSTQYF.

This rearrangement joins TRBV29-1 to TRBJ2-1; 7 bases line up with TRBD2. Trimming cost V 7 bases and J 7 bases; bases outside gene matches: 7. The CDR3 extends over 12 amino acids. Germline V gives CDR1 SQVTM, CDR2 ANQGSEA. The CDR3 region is CSAREGRNEQFF. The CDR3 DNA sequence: TGCAGCGCAAGGGAGGGGCGGAATGAGCAGTTCTTC.

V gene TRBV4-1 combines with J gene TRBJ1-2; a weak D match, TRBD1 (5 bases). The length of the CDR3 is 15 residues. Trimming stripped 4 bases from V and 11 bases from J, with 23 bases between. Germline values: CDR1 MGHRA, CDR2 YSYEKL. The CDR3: CASSRSTDRIGGYTF. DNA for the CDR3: TGCGCCAGCAGCCGAAGCACGGATAGAATTGGGGGGTACACCTTC.

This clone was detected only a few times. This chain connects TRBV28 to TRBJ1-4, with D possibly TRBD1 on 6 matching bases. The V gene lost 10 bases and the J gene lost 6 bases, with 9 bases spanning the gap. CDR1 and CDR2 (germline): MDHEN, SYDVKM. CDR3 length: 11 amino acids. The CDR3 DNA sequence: TGTGCCATTAGGGGGTATGAAAAACTGTTTTTT. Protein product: CAIRGYEKLFF.

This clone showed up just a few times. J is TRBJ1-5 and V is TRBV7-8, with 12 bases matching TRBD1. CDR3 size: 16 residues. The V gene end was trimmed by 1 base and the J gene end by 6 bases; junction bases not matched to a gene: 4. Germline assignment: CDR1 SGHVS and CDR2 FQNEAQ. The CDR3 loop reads CASSLGDRGPPQPQHF. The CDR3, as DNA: TGTGCCAGCAGCTTAGGGGACAGGGGGCCTCCTCAGCCCCAGCATTTT.

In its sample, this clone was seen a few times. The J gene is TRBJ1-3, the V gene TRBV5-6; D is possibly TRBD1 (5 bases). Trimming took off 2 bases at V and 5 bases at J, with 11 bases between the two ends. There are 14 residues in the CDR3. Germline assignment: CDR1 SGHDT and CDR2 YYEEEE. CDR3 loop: CASSFTGARNTIYF. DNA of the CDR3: TGTGCCAGCAGCTTCACCGGGGCCCGAAACACCATATATTTT.

The CDR3 spells CASSLDQDTQYF. The CDR3 DNA follows: TGTGCCAGCAGCTTAGACCAAGATACGCAGTATTTT. The genes are TRBV11-2 and TRBJ2-3; D unresolved. The CDR3 length is 12 residues. Trimming left V 0 bases short and J 5 bases short, with 3 bases between. In germline, CDR1 is SGHAT, CDR2 FQNNGV.

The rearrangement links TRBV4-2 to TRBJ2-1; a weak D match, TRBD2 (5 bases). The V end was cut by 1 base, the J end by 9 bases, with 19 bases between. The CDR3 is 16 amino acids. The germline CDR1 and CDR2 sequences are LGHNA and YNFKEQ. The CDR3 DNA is TGTGCCAGCAGCCAAGGGGCTAGCTCCATTGGGTCTGAGCAGTTCTTC. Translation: CASSQGASSIGSEQFF.

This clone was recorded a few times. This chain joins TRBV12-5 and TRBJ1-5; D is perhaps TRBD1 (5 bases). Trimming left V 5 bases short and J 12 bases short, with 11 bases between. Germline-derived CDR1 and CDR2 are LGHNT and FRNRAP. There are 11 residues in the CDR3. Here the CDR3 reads CASGLGGLQHF. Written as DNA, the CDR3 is TGTGCTAGTGGTCTGGGGGGACTCCAGCATTTT. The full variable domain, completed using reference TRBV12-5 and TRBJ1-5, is DARVTQTPRHKVTEMGQEVTMRCQPILGHNTVFWYRQTMMQGLELLAYFRNRAPLDDSGMPKDRFSAEMPDATLATLKIQPSEPRDSAVYFCASGLGGLQHFGDGTRLSIL.

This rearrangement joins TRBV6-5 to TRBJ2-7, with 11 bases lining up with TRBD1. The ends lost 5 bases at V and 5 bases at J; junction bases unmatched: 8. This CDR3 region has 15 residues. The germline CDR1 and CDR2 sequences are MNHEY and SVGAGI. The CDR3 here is CASSPGQGVVHEQYF. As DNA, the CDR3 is TGTGCCAGCAGTCCGGGACAGGGGGTCGTCCACGAGCAGTACTTC.

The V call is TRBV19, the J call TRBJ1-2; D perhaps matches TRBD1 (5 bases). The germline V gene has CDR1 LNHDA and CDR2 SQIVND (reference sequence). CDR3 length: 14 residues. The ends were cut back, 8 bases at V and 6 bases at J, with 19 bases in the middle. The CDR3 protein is CASDDKGRLNGYTF. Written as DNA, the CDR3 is TGTGCCAGTGATGACAAGGGGAGGCTCAATGGCTACACCTTC.

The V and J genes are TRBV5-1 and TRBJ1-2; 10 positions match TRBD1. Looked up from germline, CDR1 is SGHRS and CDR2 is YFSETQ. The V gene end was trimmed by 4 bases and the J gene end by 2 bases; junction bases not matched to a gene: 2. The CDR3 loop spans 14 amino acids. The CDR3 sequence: CASSGGQGNYGYTF. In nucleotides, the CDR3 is TGCGCCAGCAGCGGGGGACAGGGGAACTATGGCTACACCTTC.

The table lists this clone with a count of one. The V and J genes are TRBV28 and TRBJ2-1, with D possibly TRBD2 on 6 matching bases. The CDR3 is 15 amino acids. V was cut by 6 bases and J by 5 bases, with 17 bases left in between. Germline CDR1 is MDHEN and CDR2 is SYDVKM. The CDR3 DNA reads TGTGCCAGCAGCCCCGCGGGGCTAAGCAACAATGAGCAGTTCTTC. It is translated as CASSPAGLSNNEQFF.

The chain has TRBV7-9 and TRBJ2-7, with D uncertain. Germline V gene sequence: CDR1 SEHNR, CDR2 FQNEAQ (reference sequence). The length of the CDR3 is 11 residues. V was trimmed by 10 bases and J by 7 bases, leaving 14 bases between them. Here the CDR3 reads CAIAAKSEQYF. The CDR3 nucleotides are TGTGCCATCGCGGCCAAGAGTGAGCAGTACTTC.

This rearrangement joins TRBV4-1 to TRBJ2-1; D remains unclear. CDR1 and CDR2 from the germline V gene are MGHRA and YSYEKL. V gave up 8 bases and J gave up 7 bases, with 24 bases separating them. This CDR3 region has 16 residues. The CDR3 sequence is CASGPLFERHGNEQFF. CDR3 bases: TGCGCCAGCGGCCCTTTATTCGAGCGCCACGGGAATGAGCAGTTCTTC.

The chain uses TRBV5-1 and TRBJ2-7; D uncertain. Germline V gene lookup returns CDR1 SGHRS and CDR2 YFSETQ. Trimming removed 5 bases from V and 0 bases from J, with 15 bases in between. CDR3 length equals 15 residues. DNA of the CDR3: TGCGCCAGCAGTCCGACCGCTGGATTCTCCTACGAGCAGTACTTC. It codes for CASSPTAGFSYEQYF.

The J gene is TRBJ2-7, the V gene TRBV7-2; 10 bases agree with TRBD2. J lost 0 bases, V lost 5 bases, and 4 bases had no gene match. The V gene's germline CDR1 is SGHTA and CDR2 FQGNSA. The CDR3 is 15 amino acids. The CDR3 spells CASSPRTSGSYEQYF. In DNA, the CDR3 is TGTGCCAGCAGCCCCCGGACTAGCGGCTCCTACGAGCAGTACTTC. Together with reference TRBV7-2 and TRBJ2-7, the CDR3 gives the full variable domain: GAGVSQSPSNKVTEKGKDVELRCDPISGHTALYWYRQSLGQGLEFLIYFQGNSAPDKSGLPSDRFSAERTGGSVSTLTIQRTQQEDSAVYLCASSPRTSGSYEQYFGPGTRLTVT.

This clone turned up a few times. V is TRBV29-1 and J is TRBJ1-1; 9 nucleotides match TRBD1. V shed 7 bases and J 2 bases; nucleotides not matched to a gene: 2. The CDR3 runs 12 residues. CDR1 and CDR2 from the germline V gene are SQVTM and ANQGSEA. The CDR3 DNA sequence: TGCAGCGCGGGACAGGGAAACACTGAAGCTTTCTTT. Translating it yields CSAGQGNTEAFF.

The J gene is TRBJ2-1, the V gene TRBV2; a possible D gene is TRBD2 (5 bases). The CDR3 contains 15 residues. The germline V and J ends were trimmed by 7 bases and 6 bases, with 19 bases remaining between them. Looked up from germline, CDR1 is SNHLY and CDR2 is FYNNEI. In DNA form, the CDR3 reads TGTGCCAGCAACCCCCAAGACCTAGCCTTCAATGAGCAGTTCTTC. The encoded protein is CASNPQDLAFNEQFF. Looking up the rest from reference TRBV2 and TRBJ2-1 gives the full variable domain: EPEVTQTPSHQVTQMGQEVILRCVPISNHLYFYWYRQILGQKVEFLVSFYNNEISEKSEIFDDQFSVERPDGSNFTLKIRSTKLEDSAMYFCASNPQDLAFNEQFFGPGTRLTVL.

CDR3 sequence: CASSYGVYERGGEQYF. CDR3 nucleotide sequence: TGTGCCAGCAGTTACGGGGTGTACGAGCGGGGAGGTGAGCAGTACTTC. The rearrangement joins TRBV27 to TRBJ2-7, with TRBD2 identical over 7 bases. There are 16 residues in the CDR3. Germline V CDR1 and CDR2: MNHEY, SMNVEV (reference sequence). The J segment lost 7 bases and the V segment lost 4 bases, leaving 16 bases of the junction unmatched.

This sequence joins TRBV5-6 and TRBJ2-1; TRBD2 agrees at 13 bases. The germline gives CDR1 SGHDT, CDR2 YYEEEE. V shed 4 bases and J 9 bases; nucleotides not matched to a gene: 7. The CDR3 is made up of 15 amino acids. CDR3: CASSPLAGGQGEQFF. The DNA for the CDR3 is TGTGCCAGCAGCCCACTAGCGGGGGGGCAGGGTGAGCAGTTCTTC. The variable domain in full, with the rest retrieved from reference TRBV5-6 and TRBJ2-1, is DAGVTQSPTHLIKTRGQQVTLRCSPKSGHDTVSWYQQALGQGPQFIFQYYEEEERQRGNFPDRFSGHQFPNYSSELNVNALLLGDSALYLCASSPLAGGQGEQFFGPGTRLTVL.

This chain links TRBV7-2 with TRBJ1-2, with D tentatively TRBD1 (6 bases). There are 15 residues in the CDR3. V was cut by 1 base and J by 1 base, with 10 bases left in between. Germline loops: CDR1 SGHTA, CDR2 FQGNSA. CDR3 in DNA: TGTGCCAGCAGCTTAGAACAGGGACTTAACTATGGCTACACCTTC. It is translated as CASSLEQGLNYGYTF.